This T cell receptor (beta chain) was retrieved from a study of CD8 T cells in cerebrospinal fluid in Alzheimer's disease. The CDR3 is made up of 17 amino acids. The germline V gene has CDR1 LNHDA and CDR2 SQIVND (reference sequence). Measured by frequency, this clonotype is medium-sized. With the 10x single-cell sequencing reads reprocessed, TCRdb shows one record per CDR3 protein and no DNA. The sample holds about 1,400 distinct CDR3 sequences. The sequence came from a human donor with mild cognitive impairment. The rearrangement joins TRBV19 to TRBJ2-2; TCRdb indicates TRBD1, and absent DNA this call remains unverified. Sequencing used cerebrospinal fluid. The chain's CDR3 is CASSKRDTRTGVGELFF.